This T cell receptor beta chain appears in the sequencing data of a study of control samples from healthy donors and cancer patients. TCRdb keeps only in-frame clones here, not all; method: immunoSEQ multiplex PCR. Of more than 100,000 clones in the sample, roughly 86% were seen once. Losses at the gene ends were 1 base for V and 7 bases for J; bases not matched to a gene: 10. Germline V lookup: CDR1 SGHDT, CDR2 YYEEEE. The CDR3 extends over 15 amino acids. Sequenced material: PBMCs. The receptor was isolated from a man aged 45-65 years with head and neck cancer. J is TRBJ2-7 and V is TRBV5-6; 8 nucleotides agree with TRBD2. The CDR3 protein is CASSLTGGPSNEQYF. CDR3 sequence (DNA): TGTGCCAGCAGCTTGACGGGAGGGCCCTCGAATGAGCAGTACTTC.